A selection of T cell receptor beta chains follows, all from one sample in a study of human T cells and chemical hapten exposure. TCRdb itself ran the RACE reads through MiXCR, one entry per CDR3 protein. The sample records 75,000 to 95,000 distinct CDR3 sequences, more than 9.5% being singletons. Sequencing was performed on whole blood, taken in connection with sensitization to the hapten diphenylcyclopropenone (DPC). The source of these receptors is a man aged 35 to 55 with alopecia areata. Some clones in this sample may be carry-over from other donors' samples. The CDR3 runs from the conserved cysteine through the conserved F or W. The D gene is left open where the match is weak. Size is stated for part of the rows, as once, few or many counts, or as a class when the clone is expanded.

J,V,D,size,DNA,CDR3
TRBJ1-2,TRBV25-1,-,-,TGTGCCAGCAGTGAATACCCGGGGGGCCGCGATGGCTACACCTTC,CASSEYPGGRDGYTF
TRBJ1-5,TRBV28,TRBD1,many,TGTGCCAGCAACTCCGGGACAGGGGGCTATCAGCCCCAGCATTTT,CASNSGTGGYQPQHF
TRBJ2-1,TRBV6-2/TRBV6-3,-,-,TGTGCCAGCAGTTACCGATACGACCGGGGTGAGCAGTTCTTC,CASSYRYDRGEQFF
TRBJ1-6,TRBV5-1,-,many,TGCGCCAGCAGCGACGCGACAGGCGCCTATAATTCACCCCTCCACTTT,CASSDATGAYNSPLHF
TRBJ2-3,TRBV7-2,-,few,TGTGCCAGCAGCTTATTTGGGGGCTCTCGCACAGATACGCAGTATTTT,CASSLFGGSRTDTQYF
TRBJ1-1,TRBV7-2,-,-,TGTGCCAGCAGCTTAGTTGGGCCGATAGAAGCTTTCTTT,CASSLVGPIEAFF
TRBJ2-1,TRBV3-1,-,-,TGTGCCAGCAGCCCGGCGAGGAGGGTCTGGAATGAGCAGTTCTTC,CASSPARRVWNEQFF
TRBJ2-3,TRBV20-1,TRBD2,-,TGCAGTGCTACCACTACCAAATTTGACGGGAGGACCACAGATACGCAGTATTTT,CSATTTKFDGRTTDTQYF
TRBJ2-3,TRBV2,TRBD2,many,TGTGCCAGCGGGCGGGAGGCTCACACAGATACGCAGTATTTT,CASGREAHTDTQYF
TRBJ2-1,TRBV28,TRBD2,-,TGTGCCAGCATCCTAAGCGGGAGGGGTGGGCAGTTCTTC,CASILSGRGGQFF
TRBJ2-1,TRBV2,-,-,TGTGCCAGCAGTGGATATCTTAGTGAGCAGTTCTTC,CASSGYLSEQFF
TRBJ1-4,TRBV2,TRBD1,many,TGTGCCAGCGAAGGGACAGCTGCAACTAATGAAAAACTGTTTTTT,CASEGTAATNEKLFF
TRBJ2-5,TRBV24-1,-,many,TGTGCCACCAGTGATTCTACAGCGGAGACCGGGACCCAGTACTTC,CATSDSTAETGTQYF
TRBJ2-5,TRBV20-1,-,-,TGCAGTGCTAGATCCTTTGAGGGAGGCTCAGAGACCCAGTACTTC,CSARSFEGGSETQYF
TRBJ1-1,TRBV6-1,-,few,TGTGCCAGCGCTGTGGGGGGTGGAACTGAAGCTTTCTTT,CASAVGGGTEAFF
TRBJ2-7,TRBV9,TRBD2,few,TGTGCCAGCAGCGTAGCGAGTAGCGGGCACGCCGAGCAGTACTTC,CASSVASSGHAEQYF